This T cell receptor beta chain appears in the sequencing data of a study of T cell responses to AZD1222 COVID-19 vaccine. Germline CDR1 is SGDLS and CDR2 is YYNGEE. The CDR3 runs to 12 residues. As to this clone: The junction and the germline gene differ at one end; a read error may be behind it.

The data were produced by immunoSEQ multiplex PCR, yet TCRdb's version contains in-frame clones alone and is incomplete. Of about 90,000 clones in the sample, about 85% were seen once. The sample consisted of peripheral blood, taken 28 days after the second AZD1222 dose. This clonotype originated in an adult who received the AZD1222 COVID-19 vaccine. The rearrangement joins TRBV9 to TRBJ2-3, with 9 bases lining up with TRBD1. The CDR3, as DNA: TGTGCCAGCAGCGTTATCGGGACAGGGCCTCATTTT. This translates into CASSVIGTGPHF.